The source of this T cell receptor beta chain is a study of T cell responses to AZD1222 COVID-19 vaccine. The study, taken as a whole, reports: Baseline seropositivity characterized only a handful of AZD1222 recipients. Spike-spanning, vaccine-associated CD4 TCRs were dominant at 160-218 and 743-854. Targets within unmutated variant regions were reportedly found for nearly half of spike-specific TCRs. Most donors were white British, females outnumbered males, and clonal diversity was possibly underestimated.

Germline V gene lookup returns CDR1 LNHDA and CDR2 SQIVND (reference sequence). Trimming pared 3 bases from V and 5 bases from J, leaving 13 bases between. The CDR3 runs to 14 residues. Some clones are missing from TCRdb's copy, which holds only in-frame ones; the method was immunoSEQ multiplex PCR. The profile shows under 150,000 clones, roughly 85% of them singletons. Concerning this clone itself: The antigen is undetermined.

The sample here was peripheral blood, taken 28 days after the second dose of the MenACWY control vaccine. This receptor was taken from an adult who received the MenACWY meningococcal vaccine as a control. The V call is TRBV19, the J call TRBJ2-5, with D unclear. CDR3 loop: CASSITGPRETQYF. Written as DNA, the CDR3 is TGTGCCAGTAGTATTACCGGCCCCAGGGAGACCCAGTACTTC.